One and the same sample provided the 27 T cell receptor beta chains below, sequenced in a study of T cells after yellow fever vaccination. TCRdb called the 5' RACE reads again in MiXCR, with one record for every CDR3 protein. Of more than 350,000 distinct CDR3 sequences in the sample, roughly 10% were seen once. The sequencing used PBMCs, collected on the day of the first yellow fever vaccination. Every receptor here comes from a man between 18 and 29 years old who received the YFV17D yellow fever vaccine.

The rearrangement uses TRBV5-1 and TRBJ1-2, with D maybe TRBD1 (6 bases). The CDR3 loop spans 14 amino acids. V was trimmed by 0 bases and J by 4 bases, leaving 10 bases between them. Germline-derived CDR1 and CDR2 are SGHRS and YFSETQ. This chain's CDR3 is CASSLDEGVYGYTF. The CDR3, as DNA: TGCGCCAGCAGCTTGGATGAGGGGGTCTATGGCTACACCTTC.

Only a few counts were recorded for this clonotype. J is TRBJ2-1 and V is TRBV5-1; 8 bases map to TRBD1. V was clipped by 3 bases and J by 7 bases; unmatched bases: 6. The CDR3 spans 14 residues. The V gene's germline CDR1 is SGHRS and CDR2 YFSETQ. CDR3 nucleotide sequence: TGCGCCAGCAGCTGGACAGGGCGCAAGAATGAGCAGTTCTTC. It is translated as CASSWTGRKNEQFF.

This clonotype was seen ten or more times. In DNA form, the CDR3 reads TGTGCCAGCACAGGGAGCTCCTATAATTCACCCCTCCACTTT. It yields the protein CASTGSSYNSPLHF. The genes are TRBV12-3 or TRBV12-4 and TRBJ1-6; D possibly corresponds to TRBD1 (5 bases). V gave up 7 bases and J gave up 0 bases, with 7 bases separating them. CDR3 size: 14 residues.

This clonotype was seen repeatedly, ten times or more. V gene TRBV7-2 combines with J gene TRBJ2-1; the match to TRBD2 covers 9 bases. Looked up from germline, CDR1 is SGHTA and CDR2 is FQGNSA. The J segment lost 8 bases and the V segment lost 5 bases, leaving 13 bases of the junction unmatched. The CDR3 extends over 16 amino acids. DNA for the CDR3: TGTGCCAGCAGCGTACCTCGGGGGACTAGCTTCCATGAGCAGTTCTTC. Protein product: CASSVPRGTSFHEQFF.

In this sample, this clonotype turned up many times. The chain carries TRBV5-1 and TRBJ2-1; the D gene could be TRBD1 or TRBD2 (8 bases each). CDR3 length equals 20 residues. V was pared by 3 bases and J by 0 bases, with 25 bases between. Germline V gene data show CDR1 as SGHRS and CDR2 as YFSETQ. As DNA, the CDR3 is TGCGCCAGCAGCTCCTACCGGGACAGGTACAGCGGGAGCTCCTACAATGAGCAGTTCTTC. Translated: CASSSYRDRYSGSSYNEQFF.

CDR3: CASSPRPRDWRSTDTQYF. CDR3 coding DNA: TGTGCCAGCTCACCAAGGCCCCGGGACTGGAGAAGCACAGATACGCAGTATTTT. J is TRBJ2-3 and V is TRBV18; perhaps TRBD2 as D (6 bases). With 2 bases removed from V and 0 bases from J, the gap between germline ends came to 18 bases. CDR3 size: 18 residues. Germline CDR1 KGHSH, CDR2 LQKENI. The whole variable domain, remainder taken from reference TRBV18 and TRBJ2-3, is NAGVMQNPRHLVRRRGQEARLRCSPMKGHSHVYWYRQLPEEGLKFMVYLQKENIIDESGMPKERFSAEFPKEGPSILRIQQVVRGDSAAYFCASSPRPRDWRSTDTQYFGPGTRLTVL.

This chain uses TRBV20-1 with TRBJ2-3; D possibly corresponds to TRBD2 (5 bases). Germline CDR1 is DFQATT and CDR2 is SNEGSKA (reference sequence). Trimming pared 5 bases from V and 6 bases from J, leaving 15 bases between. The CDR3 has 13 amino acids. The CDR3 protein is CSASDRVADTQYF. In nucleotides, the CDR3 is TGCAGTGCTTCCGACCGAGTAGCGGATACGCAGTATTTT.

The chain is built from TRBV5-1 and TRBJ2-1, with a tentative D call TRBD2 (6 bases). The germline gives CDR1 SGHRS, CDR2 YFSETQ. Between the trimmed V and J ends, which lost 0 bases and 12 bases, there was a span of 10 bases. CDR3 length equals 12 residues. The CDR3 nucleotides are TGCGCCAGCAGCTTGGCGGGACTTGGGCAGTTCTTC. Residues: CASSLAGLGQFF.

The rearrangement links TRBV19 to TRBJ2-1, with D hard to call. The germline V and J ends were trimmed by 7 bases and 8 bases, with 12 bases remaining between them. The CDR3 totals 12 residues. Germline CDR1 LNHDA, CDR2 SQIVND (reference sequence). The CDR3 reads CASTHNYHEQFF. In DNA, the CDR3 is TGTGCCAGTACCCATAATTACCATGAGCAGTTCTTC.

V is TRBV2 and J is TRBJ1-5, with unresolved D. The CDR3 extends over 13 amino acids. Germline assignment: CDR1 SNHLY and CDR2 FYNNEI. Trimming stripped 6 bases from V and 0 bases from J, with 6 bases between. This CDR3 reads CASRENSNQPQHF. The DNA for the CDR3 is TGTGCCAGCAGGGAGAATAGCAATCAGCCCCAGCATTTT. Full variable domain (remainder filled in from reference TRBV2 and TRBJ1-5): EPEVTQTPSHQVTQMGQEVILRCVPISNHLYFYWYRQILGQKVEFLVSFYNNEISEKSEIFDDQFSVERPDGSNFTLKIRSTKLEDSAMYFCASRENSNQPQHFGDGTRLSIL.

The rearrangement links TRBV10-3 to TRBJ2-1, with TRBD1 matching 8 bases. V trimming: 8 bases; J trimming: 5 bases; junction bases outside the gene matches: 8. Germline values: CDR1 ENHRY, CDR2 SYGVKD. The CDR3 covers 14 residues. CDR3 region: CAILDRGGNNEQFF. CDR3 nucleotide sequence: TGTGCCATCCTAGACAGGGGCGGAAACAATGAGCAGTTCTTC.

The chain links TRBV6-2 or TRBV6-3 to TRBJ1-5; maybe TRBD1 (6 bases). Germline CDR1 and CDR2: MNHEY and SVGEGT. The CDR3 is made up of 15 amino acids. Trimming left V 5 bases short and J 0 bases short, with 11 bases between. The CDR3 is CASSRQDDSNQPQHF. The CDR3 DNA sequence: TGTGCCAGCAGTCGACAGGACGATAGCAATCAGCCCCAGCATTTT.

This clonotype was counted ten times or more. The chain joins TRBV24-1 to TRBJ2-5; TRBD1 matches 7 bases. The CDR3 extends over 16 amino acids. Germline trimming cut 7 bases from V and 2 bases from J; bases unmatched to any gene: 12. The germline V gene has CDR1 KGHDR and CDR2 SFDVKD. The CDR3 protein is CATSLTGTDRQETQYF. The CDR3 DNA reads as TGTGCCACCAGCCTAACCGGGACAGACCGTCAAGAGACCCAGTACTTC.

This clonotype was counted many times. CDR3 region: CASRLSGGAADTQYF. CDR3 DNA: TGTGCCAGCAGACTTAGCGGGGGGGCCGCAGATACGCAGTATTTT. V is TRBV12-3 or TRBV12-4 and J is TRBJ2-3, with 11 bases fitting TRBD2. There are 15 residues in the CDR3. V was pared by 6 bases and J by 4 bases, with 6 bases of the junction left unmatched.

The chain uses TRBV7-9 and TRBJ2-1; D remains unclear. Germline V gives CDR1 SEHNR, CDR2 FQNEAQ (reference sequence). The V gene lost 1 base and the J gene lost 10 bases, with 11 bases spanning the gap. This CDR3 contains 13 residues. The CDR3 DNA is TGTGCCAGCAGCTTAGTTATTTCTTTCGAGCAGTTCTTC. Translating gives CASSLVISFEQFF. The entire variable domain, with the rest obtained from reference TRBV7-9 and TRBJ2-1, is as follows: DTGVSQNPRHKITKRGQNVTFRCDPISEHNRLYWYRQTLGQGPEFLTYFQNEAQLEKSRLLSDRFSAERPKGSFSTLEIQRTEQGDSAMYLCASSLVISFEQFFGPGTRLTVL.

This chain uses TRBV12-3 or TRBV12-4 with TRBJ1-2, with TRBD1 matching 10 bases. The trim removed 6 bases at V and 7 bases at J, leaving 11 bases unmatched. The CDR3 is made up of 15 amino acids. CDR3 sequence: CASSPDRGRRAGYTF. Written as DNA, the CDR3 is TGTGCCAGCAGCCCCGACAGGGGGCGGAGGGCTGGCTACACCTTC.

This chain joins TRBV9 and TRBJ1-6; tentatively, D is TRBD1 (5 bases). This CDR3 comprises 13 residues. The V gene lost 3 bases and the J gene lost 8 bases, with 9 bases spanning the gap. From germline, CDR1 is SGDLS and CDR2 YYNGEE. The CDR3 DNA sequence: TGTGCCAGCAGCGGACAGCAAGATTCACCCCTCCACTTT. Translated, it gives CASSGQQDSPLHF.

This clonotype appeared a few times. CDR3 nucleotide sequence: TGTGCCACCAGCGTTTCGCGGGGGACCTTCTCCTACAATGAGCAGTTCTTC. Its translation is CATSVSRGTFSYNEQFF. V is TRBV15 and J is TRBJ2-1, with 7 nucleotides matching TRBD2. There are 17 residues in the CDR3. Germline lookup yields CDR1 LNHNV and CDR2 YYDKDF (reference sequence). Trimming at V came to 5 bases and at J to 0 bases, leaving 10 bases not matched to a gene. The whole variable domain, filled in from reference TRBV15 and TRBJ2-1, reads DAMVIQNPRYQVTQFGKPVTLSCSQTLNHNVMYWYQQKSSQAPKLLFHYYDKDFNNEADTPDNFQSRRPNTSFCFLDIRSPGLGDTAMYLCATSVSRGTFSYNEQFFGPGTRLTVL.

This clonotype appeared many times. The chain couples TRBV14 to TRBJ2-4, with no clear D. Germline CDR1 is SGHDN and CDR2 is FVKESK. Trimming left V 3 bases short and J 7 bases short, with 4 bases between. The CDR3 runs to 11 residues. The CDR3: CASSQSNIQYF. CDR3 coding DNA: TGTGCCAGCAGCCAGTCTAACATTCAGTACTTC.

The rearrangement links TRBV7-9 to TRBJ1-2, with D possibly being TRBD1 (5 bases). The ends were cut back, 5 bases at V and 6 bases at J, with 13 bases in the middle. The CDR3 totals 13 residues. CDR1 SEHNR and CDR2 FQNEAQ come from the germline V gene (reference sequence). CDR3 sequence (DNA): TGTGCCAGCAGCCGCGGGGGGTTCGATGGCTACACCTTC. Translating gives CASSRGGFDGYTF. The variable domain in full, completed from reference TRBV7-9 and TRBJ1-2, reads DTGVSQNPRHKITKRGQNVTFRCDPISEHNRLYWYRQTLGQGPEFLTYFQNEAQLEKSRLLSDRFSAERPKGSFSTLEIQRTEQGDSAMYLCASSRGGFDGYTFGSGTRLTVV.

This clonotype has only a few counts. The CDR3 here is CSAASGTYNEQFF. CDR3 coding DNA: TGCAGCGCTGCTAGCGGGACCTACAATGAGCAGTTCTTC. V and J are TRBV29-1 and TRBJ2-1, with 9 bases lining up with TRBD2. Germline V lookup: CDR1 SQVTM, CDR2 ANQGSEA. The CDR3 spans 13 residues. V dropped 7 bases and J dropped 2; count of bases not matched to a gene: 3.

The sample holds a few counts of this clonotype. The chain combines TRBV29-1 with TRBJ2-5, with D uncertain. The ends were cut back, 7 bases at V and 4 bases at J, with 13 bases in the middle. CDR1 is SQVTM and CDR2 is ANQGSEA in the germline V gene. This CDR3 has 12 amino acids. CDR3 protein: CSARLGAETQYF. The CDR3 DNA follows: TGCAGCGCCAGATTGGGCGCAGAGACCCAGTACTTC.

The chain couples TRBV14 to TRBJ1-1; D is unclear. The CDR3 is 13 residues long. V lost 1 base, J lost 2 bases, and 5 bases lay in between. CDR1 and CDR2 from the germline V gene are SGHDN and FVKESK. The CDR3, as DNA: TGTGCCAGCAGCCAAGCGAGTAACACTGAAGCTTTCTTT. This translates into CASSQASNTEAFF.

DNA for the CDR3: TGTGCCAGCAGTTTACTTACAGGTCGATCAGACAATGAGCAGTTCTTC. Translated, it gives CASSLLTGRSDNEQFF. The chain has TRBV27 and TRBJ2-1, with a weak D call TRBD1 (5 bases). The CDR3 consists of 16 residues. Germline assignment: CDR1 MNHEY and CDR2 SMNVEV (reference sequence). The V end was cut by 2 bases, the J end by 5 bases, with 16 bases between.

The V call is TRBV7-2, the J call TRBJ1-1; 10 bases map to TRBD1. Germline CDR1 is SGHTA and CDR2 is FQGNSA. V lost 5 bases, J lost 5 bases, and 11 bases stayed unmatched. There are 16 residues in the CDR3. The CDR3 spells CASSHRQGAIWTEAFF. Written as DNA, the CDR3 is TGTGCCAGCAGCCATAGACAGGGGGCAATCTGGACTGAAGCTTTCTTT. Full variable domain (rest looked up from reference TRBV7-2 and TRBJ1-1): GAGVSQSPSNKVTEKGKDVELRCDPISGHTALYWYRQSLGQGLEFLIYFQGNSAPDKSGLPSDRFSAERTGGSVSTLTIQRTQQEDSAVYLCASSHRQGAIWTEAFFGQGTRLTVV.

A few counts support this clonotype. The CDR3 protein is CASSPPRRGYTDTQYF. The DNA of the CDR3 is TGTGCCAGCAGTCCCCCCAGGCGGGGGTACACAGATACGCAGTATTTT. The J gene is TRBJ2-3, the V gene TRBV12-3 or TRBV12-4, with 7 bases identical to TRBD2. Trimming at V came to 5 bases and at J to 2 bases, leaving 10 bases not matched to a gene. This CDR3 is 16 amino acids long.

The chain has TRBV28 and TRBJ2-3, with D possibly TRBD2 on 5 matching bases. The length of the CDR3 is 18 residues. Germline V gives CDR1 MDHEN, CDR2 SYDVKM. The V and J ends lost 10 bases and 2 bases respectively, with 28 bases between them. As DNA, the CDR3 is TGTGCCACCATTGAATTCGTGGACTCGCCGAATCCCACAGATACGCAGTATTTT. Protein product: CATIEFVDSPNPTDTQYF.